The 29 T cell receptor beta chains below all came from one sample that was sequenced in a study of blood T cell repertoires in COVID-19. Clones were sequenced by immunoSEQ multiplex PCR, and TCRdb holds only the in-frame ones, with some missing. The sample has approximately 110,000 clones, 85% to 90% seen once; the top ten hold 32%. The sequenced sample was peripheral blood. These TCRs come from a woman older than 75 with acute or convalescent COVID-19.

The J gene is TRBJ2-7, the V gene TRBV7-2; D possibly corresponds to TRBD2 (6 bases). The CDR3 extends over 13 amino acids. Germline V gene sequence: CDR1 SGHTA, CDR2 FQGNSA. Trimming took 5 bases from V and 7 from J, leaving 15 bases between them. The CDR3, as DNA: TGTGCCAGCAGCGCCCGACCCGGGGGAGAGCAGTACTTC. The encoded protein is CASSARPGGEQYF.

The CDR3 here is CASSPWTSGAYEQYF. CDR3 bases: TGTGCCAGCAGCCCTTGGACTAGCGGCGCCTACGAGCAGTACTTC. The chain carries TRBV27 and TRBJ2-7; 10 bases align to TRBD2. Germline loops: CDR1 MNHEY, CDR2 SMNVEV (reference sequence). V lost 6 bases and J lost 2; bases outside the gene matches: 7. The CDR3 is 15 residues long.

Here the CDR3 reads CASSQDWAGGLTDTQYF. The CDR3 DNA sequence: TGCGCCAGCAGCCAAGATTGGGCGGGGGGGCTCACAGATACGCAGTATTTT. The V gene is TRBV4-1, the J gene TRBJ2-3; TRBD2 agrees at 9 bases. CDR3 length: 17 residues. After removal of 0 bases from V and 2 bases from J, the junction contained 6 bases not matched to a gene. CDR1 and CDR2 (germline): MGHRA, YSYEKL.

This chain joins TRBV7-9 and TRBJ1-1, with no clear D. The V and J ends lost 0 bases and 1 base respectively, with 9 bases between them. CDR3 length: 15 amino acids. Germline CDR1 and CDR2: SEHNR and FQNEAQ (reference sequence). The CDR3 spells CASSLAAHTNTEAFF. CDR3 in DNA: TGTGCCAGCAGCTTAGCAGCGCATACGAACACTGAAGCTTTCTTT.

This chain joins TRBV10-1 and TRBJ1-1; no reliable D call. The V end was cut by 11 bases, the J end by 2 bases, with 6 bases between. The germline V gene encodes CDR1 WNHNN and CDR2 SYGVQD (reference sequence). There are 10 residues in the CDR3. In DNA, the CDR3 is TGCGCCGGCGGAAACACTGAAGCTTTCTTT. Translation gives CAGGNTEAFF.

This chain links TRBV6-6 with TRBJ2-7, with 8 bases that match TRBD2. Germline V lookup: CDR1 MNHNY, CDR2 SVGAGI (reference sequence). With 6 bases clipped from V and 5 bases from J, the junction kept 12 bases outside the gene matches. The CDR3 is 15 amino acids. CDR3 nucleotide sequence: TGTGCCAGCAGCCAGCCCCGACTAGCGTCGGACGAGCAGTACTTC. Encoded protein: CASSQPRLASDEQYF.

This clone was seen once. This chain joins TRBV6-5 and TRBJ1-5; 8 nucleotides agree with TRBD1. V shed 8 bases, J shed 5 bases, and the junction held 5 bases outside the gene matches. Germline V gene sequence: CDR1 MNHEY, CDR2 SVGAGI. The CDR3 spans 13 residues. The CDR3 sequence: CASQTGEDQPQHF. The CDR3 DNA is TGTGCCAGCCAGACAGGGGAAGATCAGCCCCAGCATTTT.

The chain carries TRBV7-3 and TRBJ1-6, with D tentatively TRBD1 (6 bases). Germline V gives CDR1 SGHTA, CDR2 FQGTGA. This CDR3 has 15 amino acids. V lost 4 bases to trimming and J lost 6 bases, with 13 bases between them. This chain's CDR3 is CASSSWGGGNSPLHF. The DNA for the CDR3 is TGTGCCAGCAGCTCCTGGGGGGGCGGTAATTCACCCCTCCACTTT. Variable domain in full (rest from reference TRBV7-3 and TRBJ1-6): GAGVSQTPSNKVTEKGKYVELRCDPISGHTALYWYRQSLGQGPEFLIYFQGTGAADDSGLPNDRFFAVRPEGSVSTLKIQRTERGDSAVYLCASSSWGGGNSPLHFGNGTRLTVT.

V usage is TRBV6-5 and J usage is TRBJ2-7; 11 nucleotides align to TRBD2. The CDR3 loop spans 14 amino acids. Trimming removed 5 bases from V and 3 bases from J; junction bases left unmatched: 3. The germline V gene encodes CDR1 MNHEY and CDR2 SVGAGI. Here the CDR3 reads CASSLTSGNYEQYF. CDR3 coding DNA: TGTGCCAGCAGTCTGACTAGCGGGAACTACGAGCAGTACTTC.

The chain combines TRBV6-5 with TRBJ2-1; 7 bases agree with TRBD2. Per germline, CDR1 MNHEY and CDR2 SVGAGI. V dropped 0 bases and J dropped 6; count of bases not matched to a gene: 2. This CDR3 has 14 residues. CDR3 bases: TGTGCCAGCAGTTACTCGACGGGGGGCAATGAGCAGTTCTTC. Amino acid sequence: CASSYSTGGNEQFF.

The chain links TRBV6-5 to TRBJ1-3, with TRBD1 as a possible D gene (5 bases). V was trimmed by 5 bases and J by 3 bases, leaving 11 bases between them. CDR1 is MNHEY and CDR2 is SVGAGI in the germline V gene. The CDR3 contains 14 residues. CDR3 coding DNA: TGTGCCAGCAGTCCTCGACAGATTGGAAACACCATATATTTT. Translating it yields CASSPRQIGNTIYF.

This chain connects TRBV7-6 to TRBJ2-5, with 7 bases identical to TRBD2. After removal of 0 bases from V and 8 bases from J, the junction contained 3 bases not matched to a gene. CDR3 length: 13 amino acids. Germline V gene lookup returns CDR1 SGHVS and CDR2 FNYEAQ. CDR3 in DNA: TGTGCCAGCAGCTTAGCGGCGGGGGAAACCCAGTACTTC. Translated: CASSLAAGETQYF.

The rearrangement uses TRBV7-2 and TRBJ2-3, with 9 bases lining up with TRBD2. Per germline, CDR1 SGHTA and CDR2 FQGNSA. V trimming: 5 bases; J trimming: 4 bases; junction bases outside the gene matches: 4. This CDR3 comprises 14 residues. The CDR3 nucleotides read TGTGCCAGCAGCGGGACTAGCTTCCCAGATACGCAGTATTTT. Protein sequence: CASSGTSFPDTQYF.

The DNA of the CDR3 is TGTGCCAGCAGCTCACTATCCTCAGGGGTTCGTCAGCCCCAGCATTTT. As protein: CASSSLSSGVRQPQHF. The genes are TRBV28 and TRBJ1-5, with D maybe TRBD1 (6 bases). Trimming took 6 bases from V and 6 from J, leaving 21 bases between them. The CDR3 is 16 residues long. The germline V gene has CDR1 MDHEN and CDR2 SYDVKM.

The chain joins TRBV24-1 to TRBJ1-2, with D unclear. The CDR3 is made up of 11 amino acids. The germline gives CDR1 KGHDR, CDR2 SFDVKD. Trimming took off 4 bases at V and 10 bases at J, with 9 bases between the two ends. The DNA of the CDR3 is TGTGCCACCAGTGACCACGAGGACTACACCTTC. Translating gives CATSDHEDYTF.

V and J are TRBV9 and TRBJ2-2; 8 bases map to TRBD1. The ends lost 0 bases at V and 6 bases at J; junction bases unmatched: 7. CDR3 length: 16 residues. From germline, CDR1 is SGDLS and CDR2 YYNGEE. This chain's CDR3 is CASSVGWTGYSGELFF. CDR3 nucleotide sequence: TGTGCCAGCAGCGTAGGGTGGACAGGGTACTCCGGGGAGCTGTTTTTT. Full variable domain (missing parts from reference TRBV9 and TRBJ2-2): DSGVTQTPKHLITATGQRVTLRCSPRSGDLSVYWYQQSLDQGLQFLIQYYNGEERAKGNILERFSAQQFPDLHSELNLSSLELGDSALYFCASSVGWTGYSGELFFGEGSRLTVL.

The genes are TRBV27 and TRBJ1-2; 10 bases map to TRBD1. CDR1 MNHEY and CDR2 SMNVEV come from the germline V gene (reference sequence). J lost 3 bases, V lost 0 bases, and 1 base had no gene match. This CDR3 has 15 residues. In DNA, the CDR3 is TGTGCCAGCAGTTTATCGACAGGGGGCTACTATGGCTACACCTTC. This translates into CASSLSTGGYYGYTF.

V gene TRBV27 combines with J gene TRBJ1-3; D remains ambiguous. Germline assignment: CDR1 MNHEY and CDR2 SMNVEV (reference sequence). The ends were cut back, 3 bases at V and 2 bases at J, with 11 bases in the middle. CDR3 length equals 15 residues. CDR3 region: CASSFVAPPGNTIYF. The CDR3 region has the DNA TGTGCCAGCAGTTTCGTGGCTCCCCCTGGAAACACCATATATTTT.

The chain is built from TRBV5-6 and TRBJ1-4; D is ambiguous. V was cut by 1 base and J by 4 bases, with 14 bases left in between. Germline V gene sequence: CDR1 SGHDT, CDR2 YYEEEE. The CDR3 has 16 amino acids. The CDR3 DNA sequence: TGTGCCAGCAGCTTGATCGGCAGGTCGGATAATGAAAAACTGTTTTTT. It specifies CASSLIGRSDNEKLFF.

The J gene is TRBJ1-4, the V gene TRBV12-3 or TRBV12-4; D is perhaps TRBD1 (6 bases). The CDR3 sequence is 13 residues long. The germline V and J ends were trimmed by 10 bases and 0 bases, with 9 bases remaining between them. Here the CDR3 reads CATGQTTNEKLFF. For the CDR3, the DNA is TGTGCCACTGGACAGACAACTAATGAAAAACTGTTTTTT.

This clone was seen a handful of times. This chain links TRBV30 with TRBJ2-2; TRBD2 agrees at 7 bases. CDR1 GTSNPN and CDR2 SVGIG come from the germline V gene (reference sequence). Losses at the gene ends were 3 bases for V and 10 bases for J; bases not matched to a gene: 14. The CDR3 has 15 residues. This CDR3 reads CAWRKGGTFIAELFF. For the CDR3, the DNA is TGTGCCTGGAGGAAGGGAGGGACCTTTATCGCGGAGCTGTTTTTT. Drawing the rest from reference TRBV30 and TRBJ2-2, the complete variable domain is SQTIHQWPATLVQPVGSPLSLECTVEGTSNPNLYWYRQAAGRGLQLLFYSVGIGQISSEVPQNLSASRPQDRQFILSSKKLLLSDSGFYLCAWRKGGTFIAELFFGEGSRLTVL.

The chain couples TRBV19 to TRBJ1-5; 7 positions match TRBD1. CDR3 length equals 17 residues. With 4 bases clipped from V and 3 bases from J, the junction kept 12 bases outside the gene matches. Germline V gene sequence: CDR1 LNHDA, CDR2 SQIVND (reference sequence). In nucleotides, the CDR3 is TGTGCCAGTAGTACACAGGGGAGAAAAGGTGACAATCAGCCCCAGCATTTT. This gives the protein CASSTQGRKGDNQPQHF.

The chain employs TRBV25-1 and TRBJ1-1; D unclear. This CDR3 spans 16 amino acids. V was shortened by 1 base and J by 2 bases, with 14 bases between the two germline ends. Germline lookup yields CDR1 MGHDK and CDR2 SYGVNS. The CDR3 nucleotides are TGTGCCAGCAGTGAATCGACAATTAACCGTAACACTGAAGCTTTCTTT. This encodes CASSESTINRNTEAFF. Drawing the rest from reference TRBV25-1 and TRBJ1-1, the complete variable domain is EADIYQTPRYLVIGTGKKITLECSQTMGHDKMYWYQQDPGMELHLIHYSYGVNSTEKGDLSSESTVSRIRTEHFPLTLESARPSHTSQYLCASSESTINRNTEAFFGQGTRLTVV.

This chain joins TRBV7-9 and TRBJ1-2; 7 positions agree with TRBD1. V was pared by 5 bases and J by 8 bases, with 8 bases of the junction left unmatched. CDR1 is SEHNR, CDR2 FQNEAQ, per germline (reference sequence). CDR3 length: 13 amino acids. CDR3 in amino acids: CASSRQGVEGYTF. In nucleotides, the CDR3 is TGTGCCAGCAGCCGACAGGGAGTGGAGGGCTACACCTTC.

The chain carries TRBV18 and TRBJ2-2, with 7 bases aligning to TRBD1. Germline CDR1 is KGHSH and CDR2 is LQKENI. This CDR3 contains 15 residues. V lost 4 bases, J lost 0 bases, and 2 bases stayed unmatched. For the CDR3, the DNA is TGTGCCAGCTCACAGGGACAGTCGAACACCGGGGAGCTGTTTTTT. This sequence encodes CASSQGQSNTGELFF.

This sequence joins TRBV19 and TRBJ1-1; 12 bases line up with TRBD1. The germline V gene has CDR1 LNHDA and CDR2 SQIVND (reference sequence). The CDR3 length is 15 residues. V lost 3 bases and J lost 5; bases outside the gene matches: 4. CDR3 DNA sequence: TGTGCCAGTAGTATGGGACAGGGGGCAGAGACTGAAGCTTTCTTT. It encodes CASSMGQGAETEAFF.

The CDR3 DNA reads TGTGCCAGCAGTGGAGTGAAGGGTAAGGGGATCTACGAGCAGTACTTC. It codes for CASSGVKGKGIYEQYF. The chain joins TRBV2 to TRBJ2-7, with a tentative D call TRBD1 (5 bases). The CDR3 is made up of 16 amino acids. Trimming cost V 4 bases and J 3 bases, with 19 bases left between them. The germline V gene has CDR1 SNHLY and CDR2 FYNNEI.

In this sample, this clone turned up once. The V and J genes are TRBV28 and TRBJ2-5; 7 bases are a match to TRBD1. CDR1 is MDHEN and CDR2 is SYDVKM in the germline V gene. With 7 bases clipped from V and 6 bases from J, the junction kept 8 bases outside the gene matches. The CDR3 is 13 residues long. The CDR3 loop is CASTLTGKKTQYF. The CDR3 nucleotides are TGTGCCAGCACGCTGACAGGGAAGAAGACCCAGTACTTC.

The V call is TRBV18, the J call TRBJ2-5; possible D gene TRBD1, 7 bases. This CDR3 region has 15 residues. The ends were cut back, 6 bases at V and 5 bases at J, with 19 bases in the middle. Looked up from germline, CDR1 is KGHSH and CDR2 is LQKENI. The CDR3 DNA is TGTGCCAGCTCGCACAGGGGTCTTGCGGGGGAGACCCAGTACTTC. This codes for CASSHRGLAGETQYF.